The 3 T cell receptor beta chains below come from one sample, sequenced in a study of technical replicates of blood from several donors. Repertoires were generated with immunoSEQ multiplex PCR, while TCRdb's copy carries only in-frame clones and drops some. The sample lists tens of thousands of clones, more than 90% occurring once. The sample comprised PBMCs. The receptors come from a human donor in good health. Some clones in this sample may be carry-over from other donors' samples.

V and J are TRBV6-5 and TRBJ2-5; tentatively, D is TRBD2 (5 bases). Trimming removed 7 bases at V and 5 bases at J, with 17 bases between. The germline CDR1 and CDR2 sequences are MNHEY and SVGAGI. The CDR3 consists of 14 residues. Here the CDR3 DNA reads TGTGCCAGCACCATACTAGGTGGAGTTGAGACCCAGTACTTC. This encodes CASTILGGVETQYF.

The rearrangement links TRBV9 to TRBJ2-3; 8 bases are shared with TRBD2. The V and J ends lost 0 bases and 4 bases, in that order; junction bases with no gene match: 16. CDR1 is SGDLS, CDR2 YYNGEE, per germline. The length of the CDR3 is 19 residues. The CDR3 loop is CASSVVGTSGHVGADTQYF. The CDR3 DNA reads TGTGCCAGCAGCGTAGTGGGTACTAGCGGCCATGTGGGGGCAGATACGCAGTATTTT.

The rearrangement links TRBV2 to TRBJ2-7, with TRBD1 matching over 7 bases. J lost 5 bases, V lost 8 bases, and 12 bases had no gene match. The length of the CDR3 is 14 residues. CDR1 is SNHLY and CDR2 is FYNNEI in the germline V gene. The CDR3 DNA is TGTGCCAGCTACCTGGGGACAGTGACCCACGAGCAGTACTTC. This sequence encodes CASYLGTVTHEQYF.